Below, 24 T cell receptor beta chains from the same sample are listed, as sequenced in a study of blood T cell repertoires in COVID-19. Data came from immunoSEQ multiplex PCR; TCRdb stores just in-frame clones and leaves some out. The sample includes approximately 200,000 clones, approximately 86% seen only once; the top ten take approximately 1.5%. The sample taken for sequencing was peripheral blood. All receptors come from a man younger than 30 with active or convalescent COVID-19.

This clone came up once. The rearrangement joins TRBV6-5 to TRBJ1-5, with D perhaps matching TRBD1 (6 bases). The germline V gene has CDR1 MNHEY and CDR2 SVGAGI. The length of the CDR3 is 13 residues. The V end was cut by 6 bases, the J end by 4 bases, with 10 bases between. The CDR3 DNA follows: TGTGCCAGCAGCCTGGGGACAAATCAGCCCCAGCATTTT. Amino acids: CASSLGTNQPQHF.

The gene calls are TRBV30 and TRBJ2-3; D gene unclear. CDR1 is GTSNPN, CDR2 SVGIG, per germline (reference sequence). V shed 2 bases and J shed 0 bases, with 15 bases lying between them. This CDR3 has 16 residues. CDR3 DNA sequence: TGTGCCTGGAGTACCCCCTTTGGGCCTAGCACAGATACGCAGTATTTT. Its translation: CAWSTPFGPSTDTQYF.

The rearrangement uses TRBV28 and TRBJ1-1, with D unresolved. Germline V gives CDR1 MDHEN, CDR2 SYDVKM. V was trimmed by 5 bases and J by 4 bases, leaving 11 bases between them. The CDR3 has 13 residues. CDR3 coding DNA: TGTGCCAGCAGTCTACGGTTCGGCACTGAAGCTTTCTTT. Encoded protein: CASSLRFGTEAFF.

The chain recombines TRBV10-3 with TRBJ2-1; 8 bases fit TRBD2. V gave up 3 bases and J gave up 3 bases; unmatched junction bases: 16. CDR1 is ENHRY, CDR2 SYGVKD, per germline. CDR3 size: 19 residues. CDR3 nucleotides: TGTGCCATCAGTGACCCTATAGCGGGGATCTGGCCTCGCTACAATGAGCAGTTCTTC. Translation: CAISDPIAGIWPRYNEQFF.

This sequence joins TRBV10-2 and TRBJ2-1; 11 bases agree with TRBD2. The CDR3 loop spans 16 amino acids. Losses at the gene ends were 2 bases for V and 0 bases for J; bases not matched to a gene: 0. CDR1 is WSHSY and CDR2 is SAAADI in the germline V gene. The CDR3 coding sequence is TGCGCCAGCAGTGAGACTAGCGGGGGCTCCTACAATGAGCAGTTCTTC. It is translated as CASSETSGGSYNEQFF.

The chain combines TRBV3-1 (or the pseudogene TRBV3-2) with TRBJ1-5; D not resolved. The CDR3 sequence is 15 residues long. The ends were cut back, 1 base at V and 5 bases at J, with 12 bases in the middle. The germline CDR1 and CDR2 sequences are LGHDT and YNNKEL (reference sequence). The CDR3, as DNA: TGTGCCAGCAGCCAAGGGCGGAGTACCTATCAGCCCCAGCATTTT. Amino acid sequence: CASSQGRSTYQPQHF.

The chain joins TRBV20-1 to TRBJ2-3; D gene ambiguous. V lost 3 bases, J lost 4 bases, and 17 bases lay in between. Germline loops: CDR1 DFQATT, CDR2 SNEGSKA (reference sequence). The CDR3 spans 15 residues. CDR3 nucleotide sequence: TGCAGTGCTAGTGACCCTACCACGTCCGCAGATACGCAGTATTTT. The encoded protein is CSASDPTTSADTQYF.

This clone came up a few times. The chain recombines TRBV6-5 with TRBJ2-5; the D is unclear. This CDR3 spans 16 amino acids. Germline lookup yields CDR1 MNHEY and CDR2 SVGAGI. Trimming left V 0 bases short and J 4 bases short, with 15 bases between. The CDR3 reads CASSYSMPTAPETQYF. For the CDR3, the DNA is TGTGCCAGCAGTTACTCGATGCCCACAGCCCCAGAGACCCAGTACTTC.

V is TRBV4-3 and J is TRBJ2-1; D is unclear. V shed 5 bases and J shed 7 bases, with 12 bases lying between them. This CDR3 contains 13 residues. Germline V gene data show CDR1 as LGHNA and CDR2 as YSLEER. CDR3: CASSNPDSNEQFF. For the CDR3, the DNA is TGCGCCAGCAGCAACCCTGACTCGAATGAGCAGTTCTTC.

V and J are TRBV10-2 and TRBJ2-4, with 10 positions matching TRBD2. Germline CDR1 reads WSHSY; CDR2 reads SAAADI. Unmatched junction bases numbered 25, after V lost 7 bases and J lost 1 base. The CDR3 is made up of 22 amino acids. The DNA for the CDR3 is TGCGCCAGCACCTCCAGGATCCAGCGGGAGGGGGGGGTTCCAAGTGCCAAAAACATTCAGTACTTC. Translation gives CASTSRIQREGGVPSAKNIQYF.

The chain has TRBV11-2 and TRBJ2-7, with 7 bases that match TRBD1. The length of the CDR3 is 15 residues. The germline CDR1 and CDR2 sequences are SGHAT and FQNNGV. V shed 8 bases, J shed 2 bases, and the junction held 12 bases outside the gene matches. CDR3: CASRRLRDSPYEQYF. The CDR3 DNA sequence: TGTGCCAGCCGAAGACTCCGGGACAGCCCCTACGAGCAGTACTTC.

In nucleotides, the CDR3 is TGTGCCAGCAGCTTAGAGGTAGCGGACCCCTTCGAGCAGTACTTC. Translation: CASSLEVADPFEQYF. The gene calls are TRBV11-2 and TRBJ2-7, with D maybe TRBD2 (6 bases). This CDR3 contains 15 residues. The V gene's germline CDR1 is SGHAT and CDR2 FQNNGV. V lost 0 bases, J lost 6 bases, and 15 bases lay in between.

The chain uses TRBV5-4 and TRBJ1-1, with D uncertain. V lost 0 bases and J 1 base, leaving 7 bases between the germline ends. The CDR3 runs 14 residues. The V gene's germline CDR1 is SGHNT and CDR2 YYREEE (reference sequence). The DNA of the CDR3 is TGTGCCAGCAGCTTGGATGGGCAGAACACTGAAGCTTTCTTT. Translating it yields CASSLDGQNTEAFF. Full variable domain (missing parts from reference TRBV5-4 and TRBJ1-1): ETGVTQSPTHLIKTRGQQVTLRCSSQSGHNTVSWYQQALGQGPQFIFQYYREEENGRGNFPPRFSGLQFPNYSSELNVNALELDDSALYLCASSLDGQNTEAFFGQGTRLTVV.

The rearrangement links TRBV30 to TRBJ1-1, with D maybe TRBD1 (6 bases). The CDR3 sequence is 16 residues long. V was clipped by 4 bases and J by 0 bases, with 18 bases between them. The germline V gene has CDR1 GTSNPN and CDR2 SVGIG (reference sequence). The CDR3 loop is CAWTSWTAKLNTEAFF. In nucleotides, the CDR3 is TGTGCCTGGACATCGTGGACAGCAAAGTTGAACACTGAAGCTTTCTTT.

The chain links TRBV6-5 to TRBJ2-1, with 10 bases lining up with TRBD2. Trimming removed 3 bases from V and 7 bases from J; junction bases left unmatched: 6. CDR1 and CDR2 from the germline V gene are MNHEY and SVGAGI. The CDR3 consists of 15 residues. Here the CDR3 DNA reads TGTGCCAGCAGTTATAGCGGGGGGTGGACTAATGAGCAGTTCTTC. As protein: CASSYSGGWTNEQFF.

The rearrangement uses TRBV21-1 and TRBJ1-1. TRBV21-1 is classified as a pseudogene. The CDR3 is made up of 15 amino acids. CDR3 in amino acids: CASSKRITQEDEAFF. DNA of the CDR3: TGTGCCAGCAGCAAAAGGATAACCCAAGAGGATGAAGCTTTCTTT.

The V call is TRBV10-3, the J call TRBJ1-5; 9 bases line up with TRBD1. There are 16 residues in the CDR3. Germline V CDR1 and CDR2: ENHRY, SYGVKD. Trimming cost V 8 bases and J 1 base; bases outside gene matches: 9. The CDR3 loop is CAIPGTGPSSNQPQHF. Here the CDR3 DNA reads TGTGCCATCCCAGGGACAGGGCCGTCGAGCAATCAGCCCCAGCATTTT.

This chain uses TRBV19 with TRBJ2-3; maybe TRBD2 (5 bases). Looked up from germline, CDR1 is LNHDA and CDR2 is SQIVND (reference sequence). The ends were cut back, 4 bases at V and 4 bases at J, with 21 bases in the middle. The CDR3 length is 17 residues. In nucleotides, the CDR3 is TGTGCCAGTAGTAACCCTCTTGGACTCACCTTTGCAGATACGCAGTATTTT. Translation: CASSNPLGLTFADTQYF. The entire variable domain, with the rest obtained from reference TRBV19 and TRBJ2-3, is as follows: DGGITQSPKYLFRKEGQNVTLSCEQNLNHDAMYWYRQDPGQGLRLIYYSQIVNDFQKGDIAEGYSVSREKKESFPLTVTSAQKNPTAFYLCASSNPLGLTFADTQYFGPGTRLTVL.

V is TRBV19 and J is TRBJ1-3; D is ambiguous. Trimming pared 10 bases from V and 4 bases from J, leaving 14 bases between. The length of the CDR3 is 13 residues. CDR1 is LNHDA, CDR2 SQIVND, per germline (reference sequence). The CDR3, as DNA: TGTGCCACCTCGGGTTTTTCCGGAAACACCATATATTTT. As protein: CATSGFSGNTIYF.

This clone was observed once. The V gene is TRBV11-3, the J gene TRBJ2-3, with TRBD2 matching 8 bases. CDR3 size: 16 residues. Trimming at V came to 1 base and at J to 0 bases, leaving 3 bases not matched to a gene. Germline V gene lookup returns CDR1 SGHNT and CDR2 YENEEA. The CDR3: CASSLGSSGSTDTQYF. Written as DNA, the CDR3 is TGTGCCAGCAGCTTAGGCTCTAGCGGGAGCACAGATACGCAGTATTTT.

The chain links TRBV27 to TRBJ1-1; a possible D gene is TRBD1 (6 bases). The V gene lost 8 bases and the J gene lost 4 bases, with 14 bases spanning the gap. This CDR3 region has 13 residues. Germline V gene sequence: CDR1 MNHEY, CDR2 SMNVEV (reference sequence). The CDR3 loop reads CASGYRVGTEAFF. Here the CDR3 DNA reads TGTGCCAGCGGCTACAGGGTGGGCACTGAAGCTTTCTTT.

The CDR3 DNA reads as TGTGCCAGCAGCGCCACTCCTAGCGGGAGTTTCCCCCAAGAGACCCAGTACTTC. Residues: CASSATPSGSFPQETQYF. The rearrangement links TRBV9 to TRBJ2-5; 10 bases fit TRBD2. After removal of 3 bases from V and 1 base from J, the junction contained 12 bases not matched to a gene. Germline lookup yields CDR1 SGDLS and CDR2 YYNGEE. CDR3 size: 18 residues.

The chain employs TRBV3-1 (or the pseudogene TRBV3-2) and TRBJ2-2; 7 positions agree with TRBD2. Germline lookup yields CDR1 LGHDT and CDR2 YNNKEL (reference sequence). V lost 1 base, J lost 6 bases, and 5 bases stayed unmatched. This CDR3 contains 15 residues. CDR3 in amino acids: CASSQAGGRAGELFF. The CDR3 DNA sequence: TGTGCCAGCAGCCAAGCTGGCGGGAGAGCCGGGGAGCTGTTTTTT.

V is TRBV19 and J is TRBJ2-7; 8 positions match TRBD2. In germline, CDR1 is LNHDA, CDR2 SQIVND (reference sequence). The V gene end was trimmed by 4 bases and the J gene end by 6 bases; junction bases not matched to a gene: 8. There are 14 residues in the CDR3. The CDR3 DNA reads TGTGCCAGTAGTACGTTGACCGGGAGGGGCGAGCAGTACTTC. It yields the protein CASSTLTGRGEQYF.